The 13 T cell receptor beta chains in this list originate from one sample, sequenced in a study of blood T cell repertoires in COVID-19. Method: immunoSEQ multiplex PCR; TCRdb's copy keeps in-frame clones and lacks some. The profile covers 300,000 to 400,000 clones, with more than 75% appearing a single time and about 3.5% taken by the ten largest. Specimen: peripheral blood. These receptors all come from a woman between 18 and 29 years old who had recovered from COVID-19.

The CDR3 DNA is TGTGCCAGCAGCTTGCAATTGCGGGGGAACACCGGGGAGCTGTTTTTT. The encoded protein is CASSLQLRGNTGELFF. The rearrangement joins TRBV5-5 to TRBJ2-2, with D perhaps TRBD2 (6 bases). Germline V gene sequence: CDR1 SGHKS, CDR2 YYEKEE (reference sequence). Trimming stripped 1 base from V and 1 base from J, with 11 bases between. The CDR3 is 16 amino acids.

V is TRBV11-3 and J is TRBJ1-6, with 9 bases identical to TRBD1. With 5 bases clipped from V and 7 bases from J, the junction kept 3 bases outside the gene matches. Germline V gene sequence: CDR1 SGHNT, CDR2 YENEEA. The CDR3 is 14 amino acids. The DNA of the CDR3 is TGTGCCAGCAGCGCCGGGACAGGGAATTCACCCCTCCACTTT. It specifies CASSAGTGNSPLHF.

The V gene is TRBV7-9, the J gene TRBJ2-5; 8 bases line up with TRBD1. The trim removed 5 bases at V and 5 bases at J, leaving 22 bases unmatched. This CDR3 region has 19 residues. Germline CDR1 and CDR2: SEHNR and FQNEAQ (reference sequence). The CDR3 sequence: CASSPRSGQGTGSGETQYF. The CDR3 nucleotides read TGTGCCAGCAGCCCCCGGTCAGGACAGGGTACGGGATCGGGTGAGACCCAGTACTTC.

This clone was seen a single time. CDR3 sequence: CASSFRRQGNTGELFF. CDR3 coding DNA: TGTGCCAGCAGCTTCCGCCGACAGGGAAACACCGGGGAGCTGTTTTTT. The rearrangement uses TRBV11-3 and TRBJ2-2, with 7 bases matching TRBD1. Germline lookup yields CDR1 SGHNT and CDR2 YENEEA. The V gene end was trimmed by 3 bases and the J gene end by 2 bases; junction bases not matched to a gene: 6. CDR3 length: 16 amino acids.

The chain uses TRBV27 and TRBJ2-2; D unclear. This CDR3 comprises 16 residues. Deletions cut 3 bases from V and 4 bases from J, with 15 bases between. Per germline, CDR1 MNHEY and CDR2 SMNVEV (reference sequence). The CDR3 spells CASSFNPRAVTGELFF. CDR3 nucleotides: TGTGCCAGCAGTTTTAACCCCCGCGCGGTCACCGGGGAGCTGTTTTTT.

This chain connects TRBV6-2 or TRBV6-3 to TRBJ2-1, with 9 bases that match TRBD1. CDR3 length equals 15 residues. V was clipped by 1 base and J by 9 bases; unmatched bases: 7. Germline V gene data show CDR1 as MNHEY and CDR2 as SVGEGT. CDR3 protein: CASSYWDRVGSEQFF. The CDR3 DNA reads as TGTGCCAGCAGTTACTGGGACAGGGTGGGGTCTGAGCAGTTCTTC.

The chain joins TRBV6-2 or TRBV6-3 to TRBJ2-7; TRBD2 matches at 8 bases. Germline CDR1 reads MNHEY; CDR2 reads SVGEGT. The V gene end was trimmed by 5 bases and the J gene end by 7 bases; junction bases not matched to a gene: 13. The CDR3 is 15 amino acids. The CDR3 protein is CASSRGGLAGVEQYV. The CDR3 coding sequence is TGTGCCAGCAGTCGGGGAGGGCTAGCGGGTGTGGAGCAGTACGTC.

The rearrangement joins TRBV10-1 to TRBJ2-1, with D perhaps matching TRBD2 (6 bases). The CDR3 is 14 amino acids. V was clipped by 4 bases and J by 7 bases, with 14 bases between them. Per the germline V gene, CDR1 is WNHNN and CDR2 is SYGVQD (reference sequence). CDR3 nucleotide sequence: TGCGCCAGCAGTGTTCAACTAGCTAGGAATGAGCAGTTCTTC. It codes for CASSVQLARNEQFF.

This chain connects TRBV9 to TRBJ1-2; 12 bases are a match to TRBD1. Trimming removed 3 bases from V and 5 bases from J; junction bases left unmatched: 5. Looked up from germline, CDR1 is SGDLS and CDR2 is YYNGEE. This CDR3 has 15 amino acids. CDR3 loop: CASSEGQGAWYGYTF. In nucleotides, the CDR3 is TGTGCCAGCAGCGAGGGACAGGGGGCATGGTATGGCTACACCTTC.

The V and J genes are TRBV6-5 and TRBJ1-2; D remains ambiguous. Per germline, CDR1 MNHEY and CDR2 SVGAGI. The V and J ends lost 6 bases and 6 bases respectively, with 17 bases between them. The CDR3 has 14 amino acids. CDR3 loop: CASSPSGSSNGYTF. The CDR3 DNA follows: TGTGCCAGCAGCCCGAGTGGGAGCTCTAATGGCTACACCTTC.

The V gene is TRBV10-1, the J gene TRBJ2-1, with D perhaps matching TRBD2 (5 bases). Germline V gene lookup returns CDR1 WNHNN and CDR2 SYGVQD (reference sequence). The length of the CDR3 is 13 residues. V was pared by 8 bases and J by 11 bases, with 19 bases between. This CDR3 is CASVLEEALKQFF. The CDR3 region has the DNA TGCGCCAGCGTCCTCGAGGAGGCGCTGAAGCAGTTCTTC.

The chain combines TRBV19 with TRBJ2-3; 11 positions match TRBD2. Germline trimming cut 5 bases from V and 1 base from J; bases unmatched to any gene: 2. CDR3 length: 15 amino acids. CDR1 is LNHDA and CDR2 is SQIVND in the germline V gene (reference sequence). The CDR3 spells CASSGGLAGTDTQYF. The CDR3 region has the DNA TGTGCCAGTAGTGGGGGACTAGCGGGCACAGATACGCAGTATTTT.

This sequence joins TRBV19 and TRBJ1-2, with TRBD1 identical over 9 bases. Per germline, CDR1 LNHDA and CDR2 SQIVND (reference sequence). With 9 bases clipped from V and 3 bases from J, the junction kept 5 bases outside the gene matches. This CDR3 region has 13 residues. The CDR3: CASRTGVDYGYTF. DNA of the CDR3: TGTGCCAGCCGGACAGGGGTCGACTATGGCTACACCTTC.